This T cell receptor beta chain was identified in a study of T cells of healthy individuals. TCRdb reprocessed the 5' RACE reads via MiXCR and lists one record per CDR3 protein. The sample shows around 98,000 distinct CDR3 sequences, 17% of them seen only once. This clonotype occurred many times. The CDR3 extends over 14 amino acids. In germline, CDR1 is MDHEN, CDR2 SYDVKM. The V and J ends lost 6 bases and 0 bases respectively, with 11 bases between them. The V call is TRBV28, the J call TRBJ1-2; unclear D gene. The TCR sequence derives from a human donor in good health. The CDR3 nucleotides read TGTGCCAGCAGGATAGGATATACTAACTATGGCTACACCTTC. It translates to CASRIGYTNYGYTF.